A selection of T cell receptor beta chains follows, all from one sample in a study of T cells expressing NK-cell markers. No DNA is given; TCRdb re-called the 5' RACE reads and lists each CDR3 protein once. This sample lists 550,000 or so distinct CDR3 sequences; its ten largest clones have 3% to 4.5%. Sequencing was carried out using blood T cells: a sorted CD56 or NKG2C T cell subset, CD4+ or CD8+ T cells, or bulk PBMC T cells (not recorded which). All receptors derive from a man in his late teens or twenties in good health. Each CDR3 is given with its conserved first and last residue.

J gene | V gene | CDR3 protein
TRBJ2-4 | TRBV7-9 | CASSFRGGFSKNIQYF
TRBJ2-7 | TRBV7-8 | CASSYSTSGRYEQYF
TRBJ2-3 | TRBV5-6 | CASSGRERGQRKDTQYF
TRBJ2-7 | TRBV9 | CASSYRDPPYEQYF
TRBJ2-1 | TRBV12-3/TRBV12-4 | CASSFGTSGQQFF
TRBJ1-1 | TRBV7-3 | CASSKGGTVNTEAFF
TRBJ1-3 | TRBV7-8 | CASSLARISGNTIYF
TRBJ1-4 | TRBV6-5 | CASSYSGTGEEKLFF
TRBJ2-3 | TRBV12-3/TRBV12-4 | CASSLDGRGFRDTQYF
TRBJ1-2 | TRBV29-1 | CSAELGGGGRPNYGYTF
TRBJ1-1 | TRBV20-1 | CSAPDPGGNTEAFF
TRBJ1-1 | TRBV10-3 | CAIRAEVKAFF
TRBJ2-5 | TRBV20-1 | CSARDTTAGVGPQETQYF
TRBJ2-7 | TRBV7-9 | CASSRRDPNSEQYF
TRBJ2-7 | TRBV6-1 | CASRPRGTSYEQYF
TRBJ2-5 | TRBV29-1 | CSVLADQETQYF
TRBJ2-1 | TRBV20-1 | CSARARHRTSGTGEQFF
TRBJ2-2 | TRBV6-5 | CASRSVSNTGELFF
TRBJ2-3 | TRBV4-2 | CASSQVNSHTDTQYF
TRBJ2-2 | TRBV4-2 | CASSTRALRTGELFF
TRBJ2-5 | TRBV20-1 | CSAPGGRAKETQYF
TRBJ2-1 | TRBV6-5 | CASSYSLAPVYNEQFF
TRBJ2-5 | TRBV4-1 | CASSFPEDIGVQETQYF
TRBJ2-3 | TRBV5-1 | CASSLERRGIADTQYF
TRBJ2-1 | TRBV10-3 | CAISDPSGLNEQFF
TRBJ2-7 | TRBV5-1 | CASSPTSGSLLEQYF
TRBJ2-3 | TRBV6-5 | CASSYSTLPPDTQYF
TRBJ2-1 | TRBV12-3/TRBV12-4 | CASMVGGSSTDSYNEQFF
TRBJ2-5 | TRBV6-2/TRBV6-3 | CASSSTSGIQETQYF
TRBJ1-5 | TRBV15 | CATSGGTPQPQHF
TRBJ2-3 | TRBV19 | CASMQGVGDTQYF
TRBJ1-5 | TRBV25-1 | CASSQTGVGNQPQHF
TRBJ2-3 | TRBV5-6 | CASSLAGATRKDTQYF
TRBJ1-5 | TRBV18 | CASSPGPGENQPQHF
TRBJ2-3 | TRBV25-1 | CASSESLATSGNTDTQYF
TRBJ1-2 | TRBV4-1 | CASSQEGQGSLSGYTF
TRBJ1-2 | TRBV7-2 | CASSPPGSRSGYTF
TRBJ2-6 | TRBV5-1 | CASSPGPRIPSGANVLTF
TRBJ2-1 | TRBV3-1 | CASRGLAGGHNYNEQFF
TRBJ2-7 | TRBV20-1 | CSARDGRGSYEQYF
TRBJ2-5 | TRBV20-1 | CSARSEGRVETQYF
TRBJ2-1 | TRBV11-1 | CASSLVRGGTGSSYNEQFF
TRBJ2-7 | TRBV4-2 | CASSHPSETYEQYF
TRBJ2-5 | TRBV7-2 | CASSLALGGPSSGETQYF
TRBJ1-6 | TRBV15 | CATSRLSGTGSSPLHF
TRBJ2-5 | TRBV6-5 | CASRTLEETQYF
TRBJ2-2 | TRBV10-3 | CAIRGTGQNTGELFF
TRBJ1-2 | TRBV25-1 | CASTRDGYGYTF
TRBJ2-1 | TRBV29-1 | CSAHYYTNEQFF
TRBJ2-3 | TRBV3-1 | CASSLWASPNLDTQYF
TRBJ2-5 | TRBV29-1 | CSAARDSSVETQYF
TRBJ1-2 | TRBV6-1 | CASSKDRPYGYTF
TRBJ1-5 | TRBV11-2 | CASSPRAHGNQPQHF
TRBJ2-1 | TRBV4-2 | CASSQGLFASTYNEQFF